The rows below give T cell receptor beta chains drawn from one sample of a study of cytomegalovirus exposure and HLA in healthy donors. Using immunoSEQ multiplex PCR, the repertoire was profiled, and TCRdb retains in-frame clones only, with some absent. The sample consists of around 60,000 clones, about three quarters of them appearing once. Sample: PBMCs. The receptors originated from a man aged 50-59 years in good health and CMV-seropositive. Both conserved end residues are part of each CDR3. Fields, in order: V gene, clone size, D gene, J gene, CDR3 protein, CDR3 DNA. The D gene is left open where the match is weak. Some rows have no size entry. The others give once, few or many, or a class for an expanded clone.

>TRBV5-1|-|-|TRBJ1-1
CASSLNKNTEAFF
TGCGCCAGCAGCTTGAATAAAAACACTGAAGCTTTCTTT
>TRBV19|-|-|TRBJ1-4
CASRLEGARRELFF
TGTGCCAGTAGGTTAGAAGGGGCGCGACGAGAACTGTTTTTT
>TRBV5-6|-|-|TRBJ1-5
CASSLRGQRTNQPQHF
TGTGCCAGCAGCTTGAGGGGTCAGAGAACCAATCAGCCCCAGCATTTT
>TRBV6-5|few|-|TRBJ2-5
CASSRTVQETQYF
TGTGCCAGCAGTAGGACTGTCCAAGAGACCCAGTACTTC
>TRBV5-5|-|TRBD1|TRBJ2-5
CASSPFGQGGETQYF
TGTGCCAGCAGCCCCTTCGGACAGGGTGGGGAGACCCAGTACTTC
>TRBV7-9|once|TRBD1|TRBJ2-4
CASSLASTGTKNIQYF
TGTGCCAGCAGCTTAGCTTCGACAGGGACCAAAAACATTCAGTACTTC
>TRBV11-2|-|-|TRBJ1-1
CASFPASLATEAFF
TGTGCCAGCTTCCCCGCCTCCCTGGCCACTGAAGCTTTCTTT
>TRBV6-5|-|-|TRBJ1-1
CASSYLSGRKNTEAFF
TGTGCCAGCAGTTACTTGAGCGGCAGGAAGAACACTGAAGCTTTCTTT
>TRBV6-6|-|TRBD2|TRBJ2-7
CASSYSGGLAYEQYF
TGTGCCAGCAGTTACTCGGGGGGACTAGCATACGAGCAGTACTTC
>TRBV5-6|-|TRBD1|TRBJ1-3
CASSLRTGGIPPSGNTIYF
TGTGCCAGCAGCCTAAGGACAGGGGGCATCCCTCCCTCTGGAAACACCATATATTTT
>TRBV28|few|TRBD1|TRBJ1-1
CASSFPERTGITEAFF
TGTGCCAGCAGTTTCCCTGAAAGGACAGGGATCACTGAAGCTTTCTTT
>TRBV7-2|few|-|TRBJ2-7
CASKARGYEQYF
TGTGCCAGCAAAGCTCGCGGCTACGAGCAGTACTTC
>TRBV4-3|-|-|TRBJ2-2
CASSPGLIGGELFF
TGCGCCAGCAGCCCGGGACTTATAGGCGGGGAGCTGTTTTTT
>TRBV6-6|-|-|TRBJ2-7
CASGQGPEQYF
TGTGCCAGCGGGCAGGGCCCTGAGCAGTACTTC
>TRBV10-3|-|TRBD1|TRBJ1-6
CAISESDRGSDSPLHF
TGTGCCATCAGTGAGTCGGACAGGGGGTCGGATTCACCCCTCCACTTT
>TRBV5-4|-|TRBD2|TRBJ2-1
CASSVGLAEFYNEQFF
TGTGCCAGCAGCGTGGGACTAGCGGAGTTCTACAATGAGCAGTTCTTC
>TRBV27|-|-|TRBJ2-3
CASSIFSSAPDTDTQYF
TGTGCCAGCAGTATTTTCTCTAGCGCGCCCGACACAGATACGCAGTATTTT
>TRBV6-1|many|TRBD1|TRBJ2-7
CASSETPGTGEHEQYF
TGTGCCAGCAGTGAAACTCCCGGGACAGGGGAGCACGAGCAGTACTTC
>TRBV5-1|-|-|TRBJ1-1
CASSLASMNTEAFF
TGCGCCAGCAGCTTGGCATCTATGAACACTGAAGCTTTCTTT
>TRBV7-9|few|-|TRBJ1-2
CASSLGDTNYGYTF
TGTGCCAGCAGCTTAGGAGACACCAACTATGGCTACACCTTC
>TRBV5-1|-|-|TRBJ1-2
CASSQNAGEGGGYTF
TGCGCCAGCAGCCAAAATGCAGGGGAGGGTGGTGGCTACACCTTC
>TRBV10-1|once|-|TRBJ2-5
CASSESGGETQYF
TGCGCCAGCAGTGAGTCAGGCGGGGAGACCCAGTACTTC
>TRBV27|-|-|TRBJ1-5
CASSPATLRLRQPQHF
TGTGCCAGCAGTCCCGCGACCCTCAGGTTACGGCAGCCCCAGCATTTT
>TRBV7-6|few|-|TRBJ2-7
CASSLPDWAEQYF
TGTGCCAGCAGCTTACCCGATTGGGCCGAGCAGTACTTC
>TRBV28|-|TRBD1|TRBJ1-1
CASGSGDRVGTEAFF
TGTGCCAGCGGTTCCGGGGACAGGGTAGGCACTGAAGCTTTCTTT
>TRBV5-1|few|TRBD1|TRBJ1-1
CASSFDWDRGRTEAFF
TGCGCCAGCAGCTTTGACTGGGACAGGGGGCGAACTGAAGCTTTCTTT
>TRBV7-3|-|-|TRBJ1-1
CASSHAEGGTEAFF
TGTGCCAGCAGCCACGCCGAGGGTGGGACTGAAGCTTTCTTT
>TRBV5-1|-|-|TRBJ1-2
CASIRGYTF
TGCGCCAGCATACGGGGCTACACCTTC
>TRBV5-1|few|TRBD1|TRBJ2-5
CASSLPLRTGERYGTQYF
TGCGCCAGCAGCTTACCCCTTCGGACAGGGGAGCGGTATGGGACCCAGTACTTC
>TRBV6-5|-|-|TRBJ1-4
CASSYGGAEKLFF
TGTGCCAGCAGTTACGGTGGGGCTGAAAAACTGTTTTTT